In this sample, the clone carrying this T cell receptor beta chain is medium-sized (0.01 to 0.1%). Its specificity is not known. Germline assignment: CDR1 LGHNA and CDR2 YSLEER. V was cut by 3 bases and J by 3 bases, with 5 bases left in between. The CDR3 runs 12 residues. Naive CD45RA+ and memory CD45RO+ CD4+ or CD8+ T cells were FACS-sorted. This table comes from immunoSEQ multiplex PCR, and its TCRdb copy is limited to in-frame clones, with some not included. This sample has fewer than 12,000 clones; roughly two thirds occur once, and the top ten carry approximately 17%. This specimen comes from a study of regulatory dendritic cells for organ transplantation. Points from the study as a whole: Memory CD8+ clonal expansion seemed more limited with regulatory than mature dendritic cells.

The chain couples TRBV4-3 to TRBJ1-1; D call uncertain. Sample: memory CD8+ T cells from blood. Described subset: CD45RO+ memory T cells. This receptor was taken from a human donor in good health. Written as DNA, the CDR3 is TGCGCCAGCAGCCAGGGTTACACTGAAGCTTTCTTT. Its protein is CASSQGYTEAFF.